These 11 T cell receptor beta chains share one sample of origin, sequenced in a study of T cells in Graves' hyperthyroidism and ophthalmopathy. RNA transcripts served as the template for amplifying TCR beta CDR3 regions. During a first-round RT-PCR of the TCR CDR3, the HTBI primer set was used. TCRdb independently ran MiXCR on the multiplex PCR reads; one entry per CDR3 protein. The sample lists some 180,000 distinct CDR3 sequences, less than 20% seen once, with more than 50% in the top ten. The specimen sequenced was blood. The receptors were sampled from a woman between 50 and 59 years old with Graves' hyperthyroidism.

This chain links TRBV12-3 or TRBV12-4 with TRBJ2-1, with TRBD1 matching 9 bases. The CDR3 sequence is 16 residues long. The junction had 15 bases not matched to a gene; V was cut back by 6 bases and J by 9 bases. The DNA for the CDR3 is TGTGCCAGCAGCCCCAGGTCGGGACAGGGCGTAGGTGAGCAGTTCTTC. Protein sequence: CASSPRSGQGVGEQFF.

This clonotype occurred many times. The genes are TRBV10-3 and TRBJ2-3; 7 bases line up with TRBD2. V lost 2 bases, J lost 4 bases, and 6 bases stayed unmatched. This CDR3 spans 15 amino acids. The germline CDR1 and CDR2 sequences are ENHRY and SYGVKD. The DNA for the CDR3 is TGTGCCATCAGTGAGGCAAGCGGGGAGGCAGATACGCAGTATTTT. It specifies CAISEASGEADTQYF.

DNA of the CDR3: TGTGCCAGCAGCCTTCGGTTGGGCACTGAAGCTTTCTTT. Translation: CASSLRLGTEAFF. The rearrangement uses TRBV12-3 or TRBV12-4 and TRBJ1-1; D is undetermined. The ends were cut back, 6 bases at V and 4 bases at J, with 12 bases in the middle. This CDR3 is built from 13 residues.

In this sample, this clonotype turned up many times. The J gene is TRBJ2-3, the V gene TRBV7-2; 8 bases align to TRBD2. J was trimmed by 0 bases and V by 2 bases; bases with no gene match: 10. This CDR3 has 18 residues. CDR1 SGHTA and CDR2 FQGNSA come from the germline V gene. The DNA for the CDR3 is TGTGCCAGCAGCTTACCCCGGACTAGCTCCCCTAGCACAGATACGCAGTATTTT. Its protein is CASSLPRTSSPSTDTQYF.

This clonotype was counted between two and nine times. CDR3 nucleotides: TGTGCCAGCAGCACCACTGGGCGCCACGAGCAGTACTTC. As protein: CASSTTGRHEQYF. The chain is built from TRBV5-4 and TRBJ2-7; D not resolved. The CDR3 runs to 13 residues. Deletions cut 4 bases from V and 5 bases from J, with 13 bases between. From germline, CDR1 is SGHNT and CDR2 YYREEE (reference sequence). Full variable domain (rest looked up from reference TRBV5-4 and TRBJ2-7): ETGVTQSPTHLIKTRGQQVTLRCSSQSGHNTVSWYQQALGQGPQFIFQYYREEENGRGNFPPRFSGLQFPNYSSELNVNALELDDSALYLCASSTTGRHEQYFGPGTRLTVT.

This clonotype was observed many times. The chain uses TRBV29-1 and TRBJ2-1; tentatively, D is TRBD2 (5 bases). V lost 6 bases and J lost 0, with 12 bases in between. Germline CDR1 is SQVTM and CDR2 is ANQGSEA. The CDR3 runs 14 residues. The CDR3 bases are TGCAGCGTACCGGGGTCCAGCTCCTACAATGAGCAGTTCTTC. Protein product: CSVPGSSSYNEQFF.

The chain combines TRBV7-8 with TRBJ1-3; no firm D call. With 5 bases removed from V and 0 bases from J, the gap between germline ends came to 14 bases. Germline loops: CDR1 SGHVS, CDR2 FQNEAQ. The CDR3 spans 16 residues. CDR3 DNA: TGTGCCAGCAGCACCCGGACCGTCGGCTCTGGAAACACCATATATTTT. This translates into CASSTRTVGSGNTIYF.

The V and J genes are TRBV7-2 and TRBJ2-7; 12 bases fit TRBD2. The CDR3 runs to 15 residues. Germline V gene sequence: CDR1 SGHTA, CDR2 FQGNSA. With V trimmed by 7 bases and J by 4 bases, 8 bases remained unmatched. This chain's CDR3 is CASNSGLAGRYEQYF. DNA of the CDR3: TGTGCCAGCAACTCAGGACTAGCGGGGAGGTACGAGCAGTACTTC.

In this sample, this clonotype turned up many times. At one end, the junction sequence differs from germline, possibly due to a read error. The J gene is TRBJ2-7, the V gene TRBV9, with 9 bases matching TRBD2. There are 14 residues in the CDR3. The germline V gene has CDR1 SGDLS and CDR2 YYNGEE. The CDR3, as DNA: TGTGCCAGCAGCTCGGGACTAGCTTCCTCCGAGCAGTACTTC. It specifies CASSSGLASSEQYF.

This clonotype came up a few times. A much larger clonotype is one base distant, so this may be a read error. V usage is TRBV11-2 and J usage is TRBJ1-1; 8 bases map to TRBD1. Germline CDR1 reads SGHAT; CDR2 reads FQNNGV. CDR3 length: 16 amino acids. CDR3 sequence: CASSTRDRRLNAEAFF. In nucleotides, the CDR3 is TGTGCCAGCAGCACCCGGGACAGGCGACTGAACGCTGAAGCTTTCTTT.

This clonotype was counted between two and nine times. This chain links TRBV6-2 or TRBV6-3 with TRBJ2-4; D possibly corresponds to TRBD2 (5 bases). Deletions cut 6 bases from V and 1 base from J, with 10 bases between. The CDR3 has 14 residues. Germline lookup yields CDR1 MNHEY and CDR2 SVGEGT. This CDR3 is CASSPPGAKNIQYF. Here the CDR3 DNA reads TGTGCCAGCAGCCCGCCGGGGGCCAAAAACATTCAGTACTTC.